This T cell receptor (beta chain) came from a study of identical twins. Germline CDR1 SGHTA, CDR2 FQGNSA. The CDR3 totals 15 residues. J was trimmed by 3 bases and V by 5 bases; bases with no gene match: 4. One entry per CDR3 protein, called by TCRdb with MiXCR from the 5' RACE reads. The sample lists under 450,000 distinct CDR3 sequences; approximately 18% were seen once. Many counts were recorded for this clonotype. V usage is TRBV7-2 and J usage is TRBJ2-3; 11 bases match TRBD2. The sequenced sample consisted of naive T cells sorted from blood. The sequence was collected from a man aged 45-65 years in good health. DNA for the CDR3: TGTGCCAGCAGCGTTCTAGCGGGGGGAACAGATACGCAGTATTTT. The encoded protein is CASSVLAGGTDTQYF. Filled out from reference TRBV7-2 and TRBJ2-3, the complete variable domain reads GAGVSQSPSNKVTEKGKDVELRCDPISGHTALYWYRQSLGQGLEFLIYFQGNSAPDKSGLPSDRFSAERTGGSVSTLTIQRTQQEDSAVYLCASSVLAGGTDTQYFGPGTRLTVL.